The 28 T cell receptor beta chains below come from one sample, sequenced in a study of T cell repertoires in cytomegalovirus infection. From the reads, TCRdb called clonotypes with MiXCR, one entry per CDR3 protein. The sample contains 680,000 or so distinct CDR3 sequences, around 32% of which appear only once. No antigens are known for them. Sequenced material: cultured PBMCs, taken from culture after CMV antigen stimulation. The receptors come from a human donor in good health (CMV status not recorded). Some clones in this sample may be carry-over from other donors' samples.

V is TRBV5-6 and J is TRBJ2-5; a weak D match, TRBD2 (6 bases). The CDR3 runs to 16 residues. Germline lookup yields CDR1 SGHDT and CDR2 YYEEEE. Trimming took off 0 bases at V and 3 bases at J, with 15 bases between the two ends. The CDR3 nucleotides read TGTGCCAGCAGCTTGGATCGGACCCGGGGGAAAGAGACCCAGTACTTC. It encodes CASSLDRTRGKETQYF.

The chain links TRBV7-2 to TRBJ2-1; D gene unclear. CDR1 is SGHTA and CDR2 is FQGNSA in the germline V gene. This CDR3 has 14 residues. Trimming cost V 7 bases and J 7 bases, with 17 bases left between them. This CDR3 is CASTGPPFGNEQFF. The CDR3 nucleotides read TGTGCCAGCACCGGACCCCCTTTTGGAAATGAGCAGTTCTTC. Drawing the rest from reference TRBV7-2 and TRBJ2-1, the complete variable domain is GAGVSQSPSNKVTEKGKDVELRCDPISGHTALYWYRQSLGQGLEFLIYFQGNSAPDKSGLPSDRFSAERTGGSVSTLTIQRTQQEDSAVYLCASTGPPFGNEQFFGPGTRLTVL.

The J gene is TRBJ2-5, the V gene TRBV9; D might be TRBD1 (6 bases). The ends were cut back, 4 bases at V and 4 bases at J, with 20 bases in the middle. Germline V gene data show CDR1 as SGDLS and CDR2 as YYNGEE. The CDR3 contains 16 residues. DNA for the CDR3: TGTGCCAGCAGCAGTTATGGGGGCAGTTCGGGAGAGACCCAGTACTTC. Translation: CASSSYGGSSGETQYF. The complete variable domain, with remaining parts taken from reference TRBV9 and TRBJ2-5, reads DSGVTQTPKHLITATGQRVTLRCSPRSGDLSVYWYQQSLDQGLQFLIQYYNGEERAKGNILERFSAQQFPDLHSELNLSSLELGDSALYFCASSSYGGSSGETQYFGPGTRLLVL.

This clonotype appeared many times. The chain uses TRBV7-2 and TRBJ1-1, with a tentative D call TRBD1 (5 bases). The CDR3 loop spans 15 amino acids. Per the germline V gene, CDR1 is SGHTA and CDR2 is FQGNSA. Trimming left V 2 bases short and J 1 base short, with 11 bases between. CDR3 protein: CASSLMGQSNTEAFF. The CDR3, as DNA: TGTGCCAGCAGCTTAATGGGGCAATCGAACACTGAAGCTTTCTTT.

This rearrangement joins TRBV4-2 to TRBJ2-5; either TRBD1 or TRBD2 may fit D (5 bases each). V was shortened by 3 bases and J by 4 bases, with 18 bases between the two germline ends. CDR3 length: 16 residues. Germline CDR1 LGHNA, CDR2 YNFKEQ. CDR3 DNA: TGTGCCAGCAGCCACACGGAGAGGGTAAGGGGAGAGACCCAGTACTTC. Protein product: CASSHTERVRGETQYF.

The CDR3, as DNA: TGTGCCAGCAGTTTCTACATTACGGCAGGAATCGAGGACACTGAAGCTTTCTTT. Its translation is CASSFYITAGIEDTEAFF. The chain employs TRBV12-3 or TRBV12-4 and TRBJ1-1; D ambiguous. The CDR3 loop spans 18 amino acids. The V and J ends lost 3 bases and 3 bases respectively, with 23 bases between them.

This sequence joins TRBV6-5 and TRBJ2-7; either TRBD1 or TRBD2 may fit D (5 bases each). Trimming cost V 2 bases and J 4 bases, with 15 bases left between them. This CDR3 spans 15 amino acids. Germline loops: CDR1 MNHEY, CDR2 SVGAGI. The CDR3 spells CASSYRGSGGYEQYF. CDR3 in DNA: TGTGCCAGCAGTTACAGGGGTAGTGGAGGATACGAGCAGTACTTC.

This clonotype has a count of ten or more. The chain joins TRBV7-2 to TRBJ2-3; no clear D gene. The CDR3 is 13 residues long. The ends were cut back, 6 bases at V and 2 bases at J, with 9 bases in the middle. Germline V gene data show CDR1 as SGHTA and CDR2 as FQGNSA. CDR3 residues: CASRHQDTDTQYF. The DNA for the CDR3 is TGTGCCAGCAGACACCAAGACACAGATACGCAGTATTTT.

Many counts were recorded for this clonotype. In DNA, the CDR3 is TGTGCCAGCAGCCCCTCCAGCGGGGGACCAGATACGCAGTATTTT. Its translation: CASSPSSGGPDTQYF. V and J are TRBV7-2 and TRBJ2-3; the match to TRBD2 covers 8 bases. The CDR3 is made up of 15 amino acids. Per germline, CDR1 SGHTA and CDR2 FQGNSA. Losses at the gene ends were 5 bases for V and 4 bases for J; bases not matched to a gene: 8.

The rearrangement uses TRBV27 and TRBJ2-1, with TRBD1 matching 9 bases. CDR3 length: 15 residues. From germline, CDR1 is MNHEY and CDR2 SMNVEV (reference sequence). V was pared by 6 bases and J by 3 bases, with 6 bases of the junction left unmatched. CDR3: CASREQGAYYNEQFF. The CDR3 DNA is TGTGCCAGCAGGGAACAGGGGGCGTACTACAATGAGCAGTTCTTC.

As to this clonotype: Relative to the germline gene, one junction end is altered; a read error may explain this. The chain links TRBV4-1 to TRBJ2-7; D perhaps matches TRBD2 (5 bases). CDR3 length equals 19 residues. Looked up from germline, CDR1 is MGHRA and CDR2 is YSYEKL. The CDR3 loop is CASSQEHRILAWGAYEQYF. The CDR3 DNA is TGTGCCAGCAGCCAAGAACACCGTATCCTAGCCTGGGGAGCCTACGAGCAGTACTTC.

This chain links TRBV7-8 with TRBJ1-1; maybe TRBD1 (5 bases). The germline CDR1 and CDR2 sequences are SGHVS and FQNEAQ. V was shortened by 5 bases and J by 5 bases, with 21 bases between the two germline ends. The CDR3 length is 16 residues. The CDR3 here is CASSPHPPMGGTEAFF. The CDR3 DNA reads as TGTGCCAGCAGCCCTCACCCCCCGATGGGGGGGACTGAAGCTTTCTTT.

The CDR3 protein is CASELPQRGPQHF. CDR3 coding DNA: TGTGCCAGCGAGTTACCCCAAAGGGGGCCCCAGCATTTT. The chain uses TRBV6-6 and TRBJ1-5; D is possibly TRBD1 (5 bases). Germline CDR1 and CDR2: MNHNY and SVGAGI (reference sequence). V was cut by 8 bases and J by 9 bases, with 17 bases left in between. The CDR3 runs to 13 residues.

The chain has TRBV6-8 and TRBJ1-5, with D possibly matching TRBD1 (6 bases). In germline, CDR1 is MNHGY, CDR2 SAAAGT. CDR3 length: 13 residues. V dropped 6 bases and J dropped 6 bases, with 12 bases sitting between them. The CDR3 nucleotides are TGTGCCAGCAGAGGGAGGGGGGGTCAGCCCCAGCATTTT. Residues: CASRGRGGQPQHF.

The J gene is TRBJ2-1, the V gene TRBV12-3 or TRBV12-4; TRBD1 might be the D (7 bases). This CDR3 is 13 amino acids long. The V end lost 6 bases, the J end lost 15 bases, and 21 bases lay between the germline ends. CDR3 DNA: TGTGCCAGCAGCCTTGGGGGGAGACAGGGTAGGTTCTTC. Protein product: CASSLGGRQGRFF.

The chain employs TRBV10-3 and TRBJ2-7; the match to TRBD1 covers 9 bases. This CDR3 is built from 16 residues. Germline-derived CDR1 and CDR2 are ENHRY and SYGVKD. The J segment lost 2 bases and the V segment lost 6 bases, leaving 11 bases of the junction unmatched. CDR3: CAISGGQGRSPYEQYF. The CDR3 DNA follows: TGTGCCATCAGCGGGGGACAGGGCCGATCTCCCTACGAGCAGTACTTC.

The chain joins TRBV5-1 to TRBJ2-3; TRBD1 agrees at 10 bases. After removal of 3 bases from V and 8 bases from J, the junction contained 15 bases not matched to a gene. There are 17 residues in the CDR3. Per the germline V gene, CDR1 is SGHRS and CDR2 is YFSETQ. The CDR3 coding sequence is TGCGCCAGCAGCTGGTCGCCGATGACAGGGGGCGAAGGTACGCAGTATTTT. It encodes CASSWSPMTGGEGTQYF.

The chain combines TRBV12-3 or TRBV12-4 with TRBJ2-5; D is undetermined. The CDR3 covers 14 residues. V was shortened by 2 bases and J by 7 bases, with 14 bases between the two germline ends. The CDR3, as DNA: TGTGCCAGCAGTTTAACTACGGGCCCATGGACCCAGTACTTC. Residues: CASSLTTGPWTQYF.

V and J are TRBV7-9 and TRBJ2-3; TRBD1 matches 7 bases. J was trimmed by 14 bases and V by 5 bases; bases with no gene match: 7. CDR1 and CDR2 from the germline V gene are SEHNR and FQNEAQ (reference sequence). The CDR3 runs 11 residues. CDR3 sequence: CASSTPDRRYF. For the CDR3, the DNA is TGTGCCAGCAGCACCCCGGACAGGAGGTATTTT.

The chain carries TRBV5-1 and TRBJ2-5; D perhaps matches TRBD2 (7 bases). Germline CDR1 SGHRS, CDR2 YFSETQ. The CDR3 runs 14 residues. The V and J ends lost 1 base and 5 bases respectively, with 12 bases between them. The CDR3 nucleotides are TGCGCCAGCAGCTTGCGGGGGGCCTTGGAGACCCAGTACTTC. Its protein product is CASSLRGALETQYF.

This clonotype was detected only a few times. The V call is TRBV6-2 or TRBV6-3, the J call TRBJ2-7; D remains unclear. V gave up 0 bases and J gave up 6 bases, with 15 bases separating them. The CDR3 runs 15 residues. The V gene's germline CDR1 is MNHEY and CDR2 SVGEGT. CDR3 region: CASSYSVSARFEQYF. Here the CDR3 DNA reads TGTGCCAGCAGTTACTCCGTCAGCGCTAGATTCGAGCAGTACTTC.

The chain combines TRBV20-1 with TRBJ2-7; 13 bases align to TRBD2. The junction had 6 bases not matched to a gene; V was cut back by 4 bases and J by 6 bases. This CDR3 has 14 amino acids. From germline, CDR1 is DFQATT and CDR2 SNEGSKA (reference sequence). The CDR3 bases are TGCAGTGCTACGCCGGGACTAGCGGGACTCGAGCAGTACTTC. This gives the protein CSATPGLAGLEQYF.

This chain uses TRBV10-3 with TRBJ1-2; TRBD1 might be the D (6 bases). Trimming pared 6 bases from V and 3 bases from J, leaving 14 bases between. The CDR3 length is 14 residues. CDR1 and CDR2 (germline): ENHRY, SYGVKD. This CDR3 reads CAIRGGGLDYGYTF. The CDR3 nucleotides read TGTGCCATCAGGGGGGGCGGGTTGGACTATGGCTACACCTTC.

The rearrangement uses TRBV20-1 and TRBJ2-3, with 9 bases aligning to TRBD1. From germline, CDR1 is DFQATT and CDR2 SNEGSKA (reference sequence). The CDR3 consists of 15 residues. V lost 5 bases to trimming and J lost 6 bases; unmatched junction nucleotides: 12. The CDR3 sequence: CSAQPGQGKVDTQYF. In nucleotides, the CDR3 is TGCAGTGCTCAACCGGGACAGGGTAAAGTGGATACGCAGTATTTT.

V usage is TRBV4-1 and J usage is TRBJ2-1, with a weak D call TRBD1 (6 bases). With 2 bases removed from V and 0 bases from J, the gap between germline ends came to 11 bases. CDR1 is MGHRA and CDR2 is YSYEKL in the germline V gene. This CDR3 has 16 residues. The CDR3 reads CASSQTGSSSYNEQFF. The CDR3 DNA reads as TGCGCCAGCAGCCAAACAGGGTCCAGCTCCTACAATGAGCAGTTCTTC.

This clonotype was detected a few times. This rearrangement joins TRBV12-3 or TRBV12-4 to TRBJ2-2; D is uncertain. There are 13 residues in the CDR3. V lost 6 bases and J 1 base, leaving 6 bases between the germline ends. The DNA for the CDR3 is TGTGCCAGCAGCCGTATGAACACCGGGGAGCTGTTTTTT. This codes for CASSRMNTGELFF.

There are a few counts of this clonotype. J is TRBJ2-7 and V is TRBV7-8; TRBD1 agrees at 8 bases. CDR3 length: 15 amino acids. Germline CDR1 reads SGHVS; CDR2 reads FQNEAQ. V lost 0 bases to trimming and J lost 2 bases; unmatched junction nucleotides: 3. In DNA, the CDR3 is TGTGCCAGCAGCTTAGCGTGGACAGGGCCCTACGAGCAGTACTTC. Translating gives CASSLAWTGPYEQYF.

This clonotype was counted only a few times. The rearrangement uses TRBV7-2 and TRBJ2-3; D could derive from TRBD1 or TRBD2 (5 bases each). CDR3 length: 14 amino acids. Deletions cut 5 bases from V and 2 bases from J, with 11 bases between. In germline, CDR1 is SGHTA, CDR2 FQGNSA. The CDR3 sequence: CASSALGDTDTQYF. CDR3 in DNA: TGTGCCAGCAGCGCCTTGGGGGACACAGATACGCAGTATTTT.